The 14 T cell receptor beta chains below all came from one sample that was sequenced in a study of T cell clonality in common variable immunodeficiency. The protocol was immunoSEQ multiplex PCR, while the TCRdb copy is restricted to in-frame clones and leaves out a portion. This repertoire holds around 40,000 clones, and none appear only once. Study-wide findings and caveats: In common variable immunodeficiency, TCR beta chains reportedly carried fewer deletions and N-nucleotide insertions.

For these TCRs, the target antigens are not known. The sequencing input was peripheral blood mononuclear cells. The source of these receptors is a human donor with common variable immunodeficiency.

This clone was recorded a few times. The CDR3 extends 3 residues past the end of the read, so its final part is completed from the germline J gene. This chain uses TRBV5-6 with TRBJ2-7; D remains unclear. Deletions cut 0 bases from V and 4 bases from J, with 11 bases between. Germline CDR1 reads SGHDT; CDR2 reads YYEEEE. The CDR3 loop spans 14 amino acids. CDR3 bases read: TGTGCCAGCAGCTTGGCGGCGGCTCCGTACGAG. Translation: CASSLAAAPYE. The full CDR3 protein reads CASSLAAAPYEQYF.

This clone was counted ten times or more. Partial CDR3 DNA: TGTGCCAGCAGGTACAGGCTGCGGGACTCCTACGAG. Translated: CASRYRLRDSYE. The complete CDR3 sequence is CASRYRLRDSYEQYF. V and J are TRBV6-2 or TRBV6-3 and TRBJ2-7; D perhaps matches TRBD2 (6 bases). Read data end 3 residues before the CDR3 end; the end is taken from the germline J gene. V was clipped by 6 bases and J by 0 bases, with 15 bases between them. Germline V gene lookup returns CDR1 MNHEY and CDR2 SVGEGT. This CDR3 is 15 amino acids long.

This clone came up many times. The read gets to within 3 residues of the CDR3 end, and the germline J gene fills in the rest. This chain connects TRBV20-1 to TRBJ2-1; 7 bases fit TRBD2. Germline assignment: CDR1 DFQATT and CDR2 SNEGSKA (reference sequence). The J segment lost 9 bases and the V segment lost 3 bases, leaving 11 bases of the junction unmatched. The CDR3 spans 14 residues. The sequenced part of the CDR3 DNA is TGCAGTGCTAGTCGTGTGCGGGAGAGGGTTGAG. It specifies CSASRVRERVE. The whole CDR3 reads CSASRVRERVEQFF.

This clone was detected many times. The read finishes 3 residues shy of the CDR3 end, and the germline J gene is used to complete it. The chain joins TRBV2 to TRBJ2-4; unclear D gene. Per germline, CDR1 SNHLY and CDR2 FYNNEI. Trimming shortened V by 4 bases and J by 0 bases, and 4 bases separated the two germline ends. The CDR3 length is 13 residues. The part of the CDR3 DNA that was read is TGTGCCAGCAGTGCGTCAGCCAAAAACATT. Encoded protein: CASSASAKNI. The complete CDR3 sequence is CASSASAKNIQYF.

This clone was picked up a small number of times. The read finishes 3 residues shy of the CDR3 end, and the germline J gene is used to complete it. This chain joins TRBV11-3 and TRBJ2-7; D remains unclear. Trimming removed 4 bases from V and 2 bases from J, with 9 bases in between. The CDR3 is made up of 13 amino acids. Germline CDR1 reads SGHNT; CDR2 reads YENEEA. Incomplete CDR3 DNA: TGTGCCAGCAGCTCTGACACCCCCTACGAG. Protein: CASSSDTPYE. The entire CDR3 reads CASSSDTPYEQYF.

In its sample, this clone was seen a few times. The read ends 3 residues early relative to the CDR3; the germline J gene fills the gap. The chain recombines TRBV30 with TRBJ1-3, with a weak D call TRBD1 (5 bases). V lost 4 bases to trimming and J lost 0 bases, with 13 bases between them. Germline V gives CDR1 GTSNPN, CDR2 SVGIG (reference sequence). The CDR3 contains 15 residues. Partial CDR3 DNA: TGTGCCTGGAAGCAGGGCTTCTACTCTGGAAACACC. Amino acid sequence: CAWKQGFYSGNT. The whole CDR3 sequence is CAWKQGFYSGNTIYF. Using reference TRBV30 and TRBJ1-3 for the parts outside the CDR3, the full variable domain is SQTIHQWPATLVQPVGSPLSLECTVEGTSNPNLYWYRQAAGRGLQLLFYSVGIGQISSEVPQNLSASRPQDRQFILSSKKLLLSDSGFYLCAWKQGFYSGNTIYFGEGSWLTVV.

This clone occurred many times. The sequenced fragment ends 3 residues before the CDR3 boundary, so the rest is inferred from the germline J gene. The chain recombines TRBV18 with TRBJ2-7; D may be TRBD2 (5 bases). Per the germline V gene, CDR1 is KGHSH and CDR2 is LQKENI. Trimming stripped 2 bases from V and 3 bases from J, with 14 bases between. The CDR3 has 15 residues. The CDR3 reads CASSPEGRVDYEQYF. CDR3 DNA (partial): TGTGCCAGCTCACCAGAAGGGCGGGTCGACTACGAG.

This clone was detected a few times. The read ends 3 residues early relative to the CDR3; the germline J gene fills the gap. The J gene is TRBJ1-6, the V gene TRBV19, with 7 bases matching TRBD1. Germline-derived CDR1 and CDR2 are LNHDA and SQIVND (reference sequence). The ends lost 6 bases at V and 9 bases at J; junction bases unmatched: 8. The CDR3 runs 14 residues. The CDR3 DNA, read in part, is TGTGCCAGTAGACAAGGGACAGCAACTTCACCC. This gives the protein CASRQGTATSP. The CDR3 in full is CASRQGTATSPLHF. The complete variable domain, with remaining parts taken from reference TRBV19 and TRBJ1-6, reads DGGITQSPKYLFRKEGQNVTLSCEQNLNHDAMYWYRQDPGQGLRLIYYSQIVNDFQKGDIAEGYSVSREKKESFPLTVTSAQKNPTAFYLCASRQGTATSPLHFGNGTRLTVT.

Points on this clone: The read ends 3 residues early relative to the CDR3; the germline J gene fills the gap. This chain links TRBV2 with TRBJ2-7, with 11 bases identical to TRBD1. CDR3 length: 15 amino acids. Germline V gene sequence: CDR1 SNHLY, CDR2 FYNNEI. Trimming cost V 7 bases and J 3 bases; bases outside gene matches: 8. The sequenced CDR3 bases are TGTGCCAGCATCCCTTCCGGGACAGGGGGCTACGAG. It is translated as CASIPSGTGGYE. The CDR3 as a whole reads CASIPSGTGGYEQYF.

The table lists this clone with a few counts. The read falls 3 residues short of the CDR3 end, and the missing part is taken from the germline J gene. V usage is TRBV7-9 and J usage is TRBJ2-1; TRBD1 matches 7 bases. CDR1 is SEHNR and CDR2 is FQNEAQ in the germline V gene (reference sequence). There are 15 residues in the CDR3. Trimming removed 1 base from V and 5 bases from J; junction bases left unmatched: 5. CDR3 bases read: TGTGCCAGCAGCTTAGTAGGGGGACAGAACAATGAG. Translation: CASSLVGGQNNE. The full CDR3 protein is CASSLVGGQNNEQFF. The variable domain in full, with the rest retrieved from reference TRBV7-9 and TRBJ2-1, is DTGVSQNPRHKITKRGQNVTFRCDPISEHNRLYWYRQTLGQGPEFLTYFQNEAQLEKSRLLSDRFSAERPKGSFSTLEIQRTEQGDSAMYLCASSLVGGQNNEQFFGPGTRLTVL.

Turning to this clone: With the read ending 3 residues before the CDR3 end, the germline J gene is used to fill in that end. This rearrangement joins TRBV7-2 to TRBJ1-3, with 9 bases fitting TRBD1. CDR1 and CDR2 from the germline V gene are SGHTA and FQGNSA. CDR3 length: 14 residues. After removal of 5 bases from V and 2 bases from J, the junction contained 1 base not matched to a gene. CDR3 DNA, as far as it was read: TGTGCCAGCAGCCGGGACAGGGCTGGAAACACC. Its protein is CASSRDRAGNT. The entire CDR3 is CASSRDRAGNTIYF.

In regard to this clone: The read ends 3 residues early relative to the CDR3; the germline J gene fills the gap. V and J are TRBV7-9 and TRBJ2-3; a weak D match, TRBD1 (7 bases). Germline CDR1 is SEHNR and CDR2 is FQNEAQ (reference sequence). The V end lost 1 base, the J end lost 5 bases, and 13 bases lay between the germline ends. This CDR3 spans 15 amino acids. CDR3 loop: CASSLGQGGLDTQYF. The sequenced part of the CDR3 DNA is TGTGCCAGCAGCTTAGGGCAGGGGGGCTTAGATACG.

This clone occurred many times. The read terminates 3 residues before the CDR3 end, so the remaining end is supplied by the germline J gene. The chain couples TRBV30 to TRBJ2-3; 13 nucleotides align to TRBD2. From germline, CDR1 is GTSNPN and CDR2 SVGIG (reference sequence). The V segment lost 8 bases and the J segment 1 base; nucleotides outside the gene matches: 6. There are 15 residues in the CDR3. CDR3 loop: CAGTSGTSGTDTQYF. The CDR3 bases that were read are TGTGCCGGGACTAGCGGGACTTCGGGCACAGATACG. Filled out from reference TRBV30 and TRBJ2-3, the complete variable domain reads SQTIHQWPATLVQPVGSPLSLECTVEGTSNPNLYWYRQAAGRGLQLLFYSVGIGQISSEVPQNLSASRPQDRQFILSSKKLLLSDSGFYLCAGTSGTSGTDTQYFGPGTRLTVL.

This clone was detected ten times or more. The CDR3 goes on 3 residues after the read ends, and that part is filled in from the germline J gene. The V gene is TRBV2, the J gene TRBJ2-3, with TRBD1 identical over 7 bases. Per the germline V gene, CDR1 is SNHLY and CDR2 is FYNNEI. The CDR3 extends over 15 amino acids. CDR3 residues: CASRGTVGGTRSQYF. The CDR3 bases that were read are TGTGCCAGCAGGGGGACAGTTGGGGGTACAAGGTCG.